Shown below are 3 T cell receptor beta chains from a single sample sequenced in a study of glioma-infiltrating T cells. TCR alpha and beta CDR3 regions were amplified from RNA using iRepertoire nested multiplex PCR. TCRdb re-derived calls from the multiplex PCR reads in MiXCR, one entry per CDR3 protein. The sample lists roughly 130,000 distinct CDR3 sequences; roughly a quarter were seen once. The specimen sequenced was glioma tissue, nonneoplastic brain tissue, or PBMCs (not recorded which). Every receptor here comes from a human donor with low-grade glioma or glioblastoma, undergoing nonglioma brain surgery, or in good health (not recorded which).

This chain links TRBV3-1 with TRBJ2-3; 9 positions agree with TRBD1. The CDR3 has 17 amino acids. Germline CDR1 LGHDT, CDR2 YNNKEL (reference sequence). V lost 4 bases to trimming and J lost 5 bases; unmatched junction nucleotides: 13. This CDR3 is CASSRQPPGQGEDTQYF. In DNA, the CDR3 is TGTGCCAGCAGCCGCCAACCTCCGGGACAGGGCGAAGATACGCAGTATTTT.

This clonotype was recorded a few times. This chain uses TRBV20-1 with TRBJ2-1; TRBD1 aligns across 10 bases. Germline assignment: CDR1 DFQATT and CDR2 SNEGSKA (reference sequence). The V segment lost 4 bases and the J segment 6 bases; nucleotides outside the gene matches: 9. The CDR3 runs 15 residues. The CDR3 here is CSATNRDRGSNEQFF. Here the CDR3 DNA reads TGCAGTGCTACCAACCGGGACAGGGGTAGCAATGAGCAGTTCTTC.

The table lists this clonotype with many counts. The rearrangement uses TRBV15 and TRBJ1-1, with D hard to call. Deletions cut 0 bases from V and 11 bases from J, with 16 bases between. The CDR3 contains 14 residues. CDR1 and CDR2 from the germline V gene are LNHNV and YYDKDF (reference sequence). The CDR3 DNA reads TGTGCCACCAGCAGAGAGGCAGGAAACGCATGGGCTTTCTTT. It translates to CATSREAGNAWAFF.